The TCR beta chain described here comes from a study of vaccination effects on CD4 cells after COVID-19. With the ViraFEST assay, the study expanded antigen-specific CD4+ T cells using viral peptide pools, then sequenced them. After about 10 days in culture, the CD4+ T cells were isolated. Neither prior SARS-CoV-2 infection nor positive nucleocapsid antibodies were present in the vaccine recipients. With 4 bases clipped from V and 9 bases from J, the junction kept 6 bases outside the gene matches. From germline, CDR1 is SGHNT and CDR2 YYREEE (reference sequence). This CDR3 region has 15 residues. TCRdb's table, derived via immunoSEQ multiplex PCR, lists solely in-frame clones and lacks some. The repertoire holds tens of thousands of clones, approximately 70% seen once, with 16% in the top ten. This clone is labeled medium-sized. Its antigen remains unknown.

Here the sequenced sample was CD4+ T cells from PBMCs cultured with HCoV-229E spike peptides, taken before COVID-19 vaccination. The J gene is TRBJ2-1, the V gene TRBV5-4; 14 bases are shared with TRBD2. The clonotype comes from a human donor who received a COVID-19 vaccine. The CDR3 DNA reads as TGTGCCAGCAGCCCGACTAGCGGGAGGGCCCCTGAGCAGTTCTTC. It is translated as CASSPTSGRAPEQFF.